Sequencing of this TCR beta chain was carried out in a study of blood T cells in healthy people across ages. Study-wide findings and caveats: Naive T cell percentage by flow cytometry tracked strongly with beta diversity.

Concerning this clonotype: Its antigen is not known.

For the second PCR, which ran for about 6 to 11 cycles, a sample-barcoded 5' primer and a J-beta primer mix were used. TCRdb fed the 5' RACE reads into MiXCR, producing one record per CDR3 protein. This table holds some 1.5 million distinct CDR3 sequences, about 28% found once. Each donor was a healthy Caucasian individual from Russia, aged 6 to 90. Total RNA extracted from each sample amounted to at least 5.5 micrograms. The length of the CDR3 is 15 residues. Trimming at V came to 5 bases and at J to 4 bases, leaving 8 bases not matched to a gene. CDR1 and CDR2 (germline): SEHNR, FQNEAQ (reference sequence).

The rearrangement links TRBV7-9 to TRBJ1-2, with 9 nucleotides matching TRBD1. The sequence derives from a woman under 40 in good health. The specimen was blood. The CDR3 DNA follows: TGTGCCAGCAGCCCCCGGGACAGGGATACCTATGGCTACACCTTC. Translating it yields CASSPRDRDTYGYTF.